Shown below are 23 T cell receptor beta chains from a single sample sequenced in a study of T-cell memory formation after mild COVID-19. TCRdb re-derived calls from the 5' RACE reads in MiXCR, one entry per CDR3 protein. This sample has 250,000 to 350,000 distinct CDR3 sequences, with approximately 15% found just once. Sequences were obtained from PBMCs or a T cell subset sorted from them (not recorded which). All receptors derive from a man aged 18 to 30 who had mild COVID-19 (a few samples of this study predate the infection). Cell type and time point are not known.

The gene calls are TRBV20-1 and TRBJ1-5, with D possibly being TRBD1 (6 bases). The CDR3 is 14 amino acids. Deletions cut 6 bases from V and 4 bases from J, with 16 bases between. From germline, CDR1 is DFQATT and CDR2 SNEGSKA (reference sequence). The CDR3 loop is CSARNREWNQPQHF. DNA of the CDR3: TGCAGTGCCCGAAACAGGGAATGGAATCAGCCCCAGCATTTT.

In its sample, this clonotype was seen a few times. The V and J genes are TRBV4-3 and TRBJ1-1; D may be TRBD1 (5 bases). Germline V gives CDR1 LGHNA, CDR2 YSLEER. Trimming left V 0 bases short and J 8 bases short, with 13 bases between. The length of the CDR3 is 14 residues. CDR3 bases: TGCGCCAGCAGCCAAGACCCCGGGGCAGACGAAGCTTTCTTT. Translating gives CASSQDPGADEAFF.

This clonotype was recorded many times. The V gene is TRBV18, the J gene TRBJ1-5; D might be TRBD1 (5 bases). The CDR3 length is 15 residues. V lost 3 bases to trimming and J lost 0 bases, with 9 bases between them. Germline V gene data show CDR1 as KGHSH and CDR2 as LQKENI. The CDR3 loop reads CASSPSQVSNQPQHF. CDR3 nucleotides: TGTGCCAGCTCACCTTCACAGGTTAGCAATCAGCCCCAGCATTTT.

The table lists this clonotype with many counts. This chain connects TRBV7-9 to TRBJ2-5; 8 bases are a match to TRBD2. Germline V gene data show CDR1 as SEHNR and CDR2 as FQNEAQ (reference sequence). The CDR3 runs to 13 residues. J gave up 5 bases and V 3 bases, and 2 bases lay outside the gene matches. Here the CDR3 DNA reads TGTGCCAGCAGCTTCGCTAGCGGGGAGACCCAGTACTTC. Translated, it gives CASSFASGETQYF.

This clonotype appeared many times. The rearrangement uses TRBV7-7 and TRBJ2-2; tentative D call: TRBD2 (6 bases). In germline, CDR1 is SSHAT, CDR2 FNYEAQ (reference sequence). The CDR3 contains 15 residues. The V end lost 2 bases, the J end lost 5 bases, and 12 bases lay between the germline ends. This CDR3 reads CASSLRLGGTGELFF. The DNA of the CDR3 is TGTGCCAGCAGCTTACGGTTGGGGGGAACCGGGGAGCTGTTTTTT.

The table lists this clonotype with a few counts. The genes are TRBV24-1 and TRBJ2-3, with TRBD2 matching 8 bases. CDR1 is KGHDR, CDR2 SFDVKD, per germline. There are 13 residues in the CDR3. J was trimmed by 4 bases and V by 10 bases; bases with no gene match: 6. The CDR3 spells CATNSGDSDTQYF. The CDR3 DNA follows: TGTGCCACAAATAGCGGGGACTCAGATACGCAGTATTTT.

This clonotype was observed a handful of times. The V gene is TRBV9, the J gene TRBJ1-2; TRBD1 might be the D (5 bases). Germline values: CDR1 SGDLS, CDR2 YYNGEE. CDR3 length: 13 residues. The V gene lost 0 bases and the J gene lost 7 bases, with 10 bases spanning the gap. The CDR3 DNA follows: TGTGCCAGCAGCGTAGTGGGGCGAGGTGGCTACACCTTC. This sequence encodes CASSVVGRGGYTF.

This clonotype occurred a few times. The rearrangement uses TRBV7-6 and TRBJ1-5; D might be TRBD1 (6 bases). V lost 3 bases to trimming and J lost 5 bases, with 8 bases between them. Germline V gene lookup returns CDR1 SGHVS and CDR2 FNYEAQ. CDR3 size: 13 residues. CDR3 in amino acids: CASSFQGYQPQHF. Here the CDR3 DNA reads TGTGCCAGCAGCTTCCAGGGGTATCAGCCCCAGCATTTT.

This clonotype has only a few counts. The CDR3 reads CSAQGQVVGELFF. The CDR3 DNA reads TGCAGCGCCCAAGGTCAAGTTGTCGGGGAGCTGTTTTTT. V is TRBV29-1 and J is TRBJ2-2; D remains unclear. V was clipped by 7 bases and J by 7 bases, with 16 bases between them. The CDR3 runs to 13 residues. Germline-derived CDR1 and CDR2 are SQVTM and ANQGSEA.

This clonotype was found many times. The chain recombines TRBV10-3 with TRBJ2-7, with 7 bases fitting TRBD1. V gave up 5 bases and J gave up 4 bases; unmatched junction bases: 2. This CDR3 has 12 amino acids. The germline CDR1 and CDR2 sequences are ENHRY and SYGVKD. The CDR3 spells CAISSTGYEQYV. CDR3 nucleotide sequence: TGTGCCATCAGTTCGACAGGGTACGAGCAGTACGTC.

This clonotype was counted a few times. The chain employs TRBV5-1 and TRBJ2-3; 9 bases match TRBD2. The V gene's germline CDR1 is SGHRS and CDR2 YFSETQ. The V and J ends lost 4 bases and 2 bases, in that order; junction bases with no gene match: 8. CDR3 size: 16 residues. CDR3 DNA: TGCGCCAGCAGCGGTCGAGCGGGGGGTGCCACAGATACGCAGTATTTT. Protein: CASSGRAGGATDTQYF.

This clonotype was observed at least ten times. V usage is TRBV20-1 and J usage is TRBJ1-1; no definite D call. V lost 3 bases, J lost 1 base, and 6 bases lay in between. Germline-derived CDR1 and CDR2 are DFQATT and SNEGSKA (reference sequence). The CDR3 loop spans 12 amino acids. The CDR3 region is CSASRKNTEAFF. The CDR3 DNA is TGCAGTGCTAGTCGGAAGAACACTGAAGCTTTCTTT.

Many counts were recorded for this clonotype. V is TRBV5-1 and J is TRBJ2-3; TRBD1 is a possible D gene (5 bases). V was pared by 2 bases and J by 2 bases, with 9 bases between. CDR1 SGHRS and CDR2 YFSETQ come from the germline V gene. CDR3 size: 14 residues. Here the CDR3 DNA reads TGCGCCAGCAGCTTAGACAGCGTCACAGATACGCAGTATTTT. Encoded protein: CASSLDSVTDTQYF.

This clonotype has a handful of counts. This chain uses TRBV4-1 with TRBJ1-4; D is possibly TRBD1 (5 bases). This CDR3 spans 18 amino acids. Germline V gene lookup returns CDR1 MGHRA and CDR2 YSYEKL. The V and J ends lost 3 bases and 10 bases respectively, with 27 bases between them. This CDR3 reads CASSHWPHPSYRDRKLFF. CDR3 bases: TGCGCCAGCAGCCACTGGCCCCATCCCTCTTACCGGGACCGAAAACTGTTTTTT.

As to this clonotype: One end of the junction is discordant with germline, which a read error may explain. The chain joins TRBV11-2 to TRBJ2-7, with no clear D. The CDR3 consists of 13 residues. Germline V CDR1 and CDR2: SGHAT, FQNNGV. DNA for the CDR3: TGTGCCAGCAGCTTAACCCGAGTTGGCCCCCCGGACTTC. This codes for CASSLTRVGPPDF.

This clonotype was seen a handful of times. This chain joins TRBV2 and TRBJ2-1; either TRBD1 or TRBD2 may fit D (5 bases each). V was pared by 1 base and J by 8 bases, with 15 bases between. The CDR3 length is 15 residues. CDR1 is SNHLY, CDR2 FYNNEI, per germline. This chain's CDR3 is CASSEGSDRDDEQFF. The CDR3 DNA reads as TGTGCCAGCAGTGAAGGGTCAGATAGGGACGATGAGCAGTTCTTC.

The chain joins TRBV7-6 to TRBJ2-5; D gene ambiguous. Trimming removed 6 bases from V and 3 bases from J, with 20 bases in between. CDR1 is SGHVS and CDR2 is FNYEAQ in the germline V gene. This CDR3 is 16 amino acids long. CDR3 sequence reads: CASRNSLRLSKETQYF. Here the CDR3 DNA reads TGTGCCAGCAGAAATAGCTTGCGCCTCTCAAAAGAGACCCAGTACTTC.

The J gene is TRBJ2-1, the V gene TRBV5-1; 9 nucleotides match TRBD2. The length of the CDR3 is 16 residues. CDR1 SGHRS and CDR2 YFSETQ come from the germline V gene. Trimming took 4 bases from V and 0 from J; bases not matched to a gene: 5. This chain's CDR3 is CASSGSSGSSYNEQFF. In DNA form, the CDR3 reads TGCGCCAGCAGCGGCAGTAGCGGGAGCTCCTACAATGAGCAGTTCTTC.

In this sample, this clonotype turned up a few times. The DNA of the CDR3 is TGTGCCAGCAGTTACTTCCAGGGTGGAGATACGCAGTATTTT. Residues: CASSYFQGGDTQYF. The J gene is TRBJ2-3, the V gene TRBV6-5; D is possibly TRBD1 (5 bases). The CDR3 is 14 amino acids. CDR1 is MNHEY and CDR2 is SVGAGI in the germline V gene. Between the trimmed V and J ends, which lost 1 base and 5 bases, there was a span of 10 bases.

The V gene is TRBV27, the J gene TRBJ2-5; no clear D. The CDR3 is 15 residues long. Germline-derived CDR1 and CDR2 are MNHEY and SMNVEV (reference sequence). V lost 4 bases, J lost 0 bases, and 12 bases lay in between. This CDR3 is CASSYGRIYQETQYF. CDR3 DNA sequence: TGTGCCAGCAGTTACGGCAGGATCTACCAAGAGACCCAGTACTTC.

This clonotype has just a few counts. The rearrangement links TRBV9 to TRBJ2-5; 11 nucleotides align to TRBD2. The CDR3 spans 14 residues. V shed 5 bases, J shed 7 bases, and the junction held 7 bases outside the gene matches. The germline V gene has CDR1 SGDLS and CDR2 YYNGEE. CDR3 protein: CASSAIGTSGTQYF. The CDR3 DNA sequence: TGTGCCAGCAGTGCCATCGGGACTAGCGGGACCCAGTACTTC.

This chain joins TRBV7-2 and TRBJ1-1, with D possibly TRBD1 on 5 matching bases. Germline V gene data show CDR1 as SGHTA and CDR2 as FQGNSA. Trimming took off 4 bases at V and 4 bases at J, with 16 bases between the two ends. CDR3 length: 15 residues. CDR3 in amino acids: CASSSGSGGVTEAFF. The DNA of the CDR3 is TGTGCCAGCAGCTCTGGTTCGGGGGGAGTCACTGAAGCTTTCTTT.

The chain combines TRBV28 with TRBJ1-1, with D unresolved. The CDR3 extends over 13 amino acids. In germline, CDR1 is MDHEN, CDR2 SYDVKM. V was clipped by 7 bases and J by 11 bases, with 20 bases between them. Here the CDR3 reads CASTVETWSAAFF. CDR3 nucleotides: TGTGCCAGCACTGTTGAGACTTGGTCCGCGGCTTTCTTT.